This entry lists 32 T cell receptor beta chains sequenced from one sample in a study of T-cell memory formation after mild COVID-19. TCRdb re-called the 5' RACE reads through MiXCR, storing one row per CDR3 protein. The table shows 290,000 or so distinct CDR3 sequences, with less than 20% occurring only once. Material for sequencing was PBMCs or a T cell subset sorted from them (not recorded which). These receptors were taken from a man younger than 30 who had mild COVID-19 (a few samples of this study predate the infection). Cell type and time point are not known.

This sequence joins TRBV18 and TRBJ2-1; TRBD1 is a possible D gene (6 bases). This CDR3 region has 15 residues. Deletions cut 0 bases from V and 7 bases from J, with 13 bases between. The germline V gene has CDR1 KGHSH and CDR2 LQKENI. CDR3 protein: CASSPPQGSGNEQFF. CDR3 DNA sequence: TGTGCCAGCTCACCACCCCAGGGGTCGGGTAATGAGCAGTTCTTC.

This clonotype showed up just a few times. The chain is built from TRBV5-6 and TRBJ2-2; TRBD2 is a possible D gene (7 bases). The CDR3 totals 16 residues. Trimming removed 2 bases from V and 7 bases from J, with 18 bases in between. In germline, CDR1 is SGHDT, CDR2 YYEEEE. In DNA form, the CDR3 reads TGTGCCAGCAGCTTTGAAGACGGGCGGGGGCTCGGGGAGCTGTTTTTT. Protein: CASSFEDGRGLGELFF.

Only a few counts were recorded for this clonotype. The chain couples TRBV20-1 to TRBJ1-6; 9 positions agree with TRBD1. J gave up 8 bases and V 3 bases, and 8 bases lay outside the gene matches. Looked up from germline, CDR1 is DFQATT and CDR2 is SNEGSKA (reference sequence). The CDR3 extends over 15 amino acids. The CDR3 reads CSASRMGQGDSPLHF. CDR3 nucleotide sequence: TGCAGTGCTAGTCGAATGGGACAGGGAGATTCACCCCTCCACTTT.

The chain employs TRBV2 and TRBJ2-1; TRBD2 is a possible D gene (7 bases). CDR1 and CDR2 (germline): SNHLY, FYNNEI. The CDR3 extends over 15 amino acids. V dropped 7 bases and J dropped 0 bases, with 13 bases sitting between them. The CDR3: CASTKGGASYNEQFF. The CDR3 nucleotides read TGTGCCAGCACCAAGGGGGGGGCCTCCTACAATGAGCAGTTCTTC.

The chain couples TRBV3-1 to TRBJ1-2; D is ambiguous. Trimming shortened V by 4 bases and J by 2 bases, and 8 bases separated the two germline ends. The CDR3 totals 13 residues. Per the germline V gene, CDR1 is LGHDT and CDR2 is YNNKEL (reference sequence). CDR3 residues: CASSPEINYGYTF. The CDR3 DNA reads TGTGCCAGCAGCCCCGAGATAAACTATGGCTACACCTTC.

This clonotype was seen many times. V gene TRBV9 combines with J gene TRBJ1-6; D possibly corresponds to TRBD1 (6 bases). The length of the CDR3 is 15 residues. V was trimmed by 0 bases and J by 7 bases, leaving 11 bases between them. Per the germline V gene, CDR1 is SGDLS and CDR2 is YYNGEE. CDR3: CASSVAAGENSPLHF. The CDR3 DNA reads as TGTGCCAGCAGCGTAGCGGCAGGGGAAAATTCACCCCTCCACTTT. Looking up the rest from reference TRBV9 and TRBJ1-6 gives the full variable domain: DSGVTQTPKHLITATGQRVTLRCSPRSGDLSVYWYQQSLDQGLQFLIQYYNGEERAKGNILERFSAQQFPDLHSELNLSSLELGDSALYFCASSVAAGENSPLHFGNGTRLTVT.

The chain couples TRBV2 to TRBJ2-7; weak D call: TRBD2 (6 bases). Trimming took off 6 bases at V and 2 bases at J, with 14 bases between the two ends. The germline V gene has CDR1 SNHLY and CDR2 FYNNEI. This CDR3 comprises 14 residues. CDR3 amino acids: CASRVGGVAYEQYF. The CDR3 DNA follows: TGTGCCAGCAGAGTGGGGGGAGTCGCCTACGAGCAGTACTTC.

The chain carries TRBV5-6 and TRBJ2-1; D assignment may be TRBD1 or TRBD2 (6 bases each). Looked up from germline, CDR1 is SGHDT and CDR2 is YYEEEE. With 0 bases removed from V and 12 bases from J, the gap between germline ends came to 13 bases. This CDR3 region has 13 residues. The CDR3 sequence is CASSLGIGGGQFF. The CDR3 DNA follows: TGTGCCAGCAGCTTGGGTATCGGAGGGGGGCAGTTCTTC.

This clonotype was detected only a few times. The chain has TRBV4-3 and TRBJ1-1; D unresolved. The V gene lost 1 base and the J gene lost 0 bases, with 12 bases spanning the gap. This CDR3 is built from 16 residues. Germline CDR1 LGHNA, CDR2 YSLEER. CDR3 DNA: TGCGCCAGCAGCCAAGCTCAGGCGGGATTGAACACTGAAGCTTTCTTT. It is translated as CASSQAQAGLNTEAFF.

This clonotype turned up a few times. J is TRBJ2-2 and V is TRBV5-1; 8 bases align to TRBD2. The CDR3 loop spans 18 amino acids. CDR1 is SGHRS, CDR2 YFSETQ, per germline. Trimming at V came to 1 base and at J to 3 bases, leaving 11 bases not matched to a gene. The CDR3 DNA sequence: TGCGCCAGCAGCTTGTTCACCAGGACTAGCCTGGACACCGGGGAGCTGTTTTTT. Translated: CASSLFTRTSLDTGELFF.

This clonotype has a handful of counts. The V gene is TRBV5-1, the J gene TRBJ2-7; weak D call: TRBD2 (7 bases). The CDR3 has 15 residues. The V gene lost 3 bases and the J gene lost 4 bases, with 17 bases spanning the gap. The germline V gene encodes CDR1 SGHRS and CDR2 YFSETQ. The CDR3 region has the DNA TGCGCCAGCAGCTGGAGGGGGGGATCTGCGTACGAGCAGTACTTC. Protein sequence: CASSWRGGSAYEQYF.

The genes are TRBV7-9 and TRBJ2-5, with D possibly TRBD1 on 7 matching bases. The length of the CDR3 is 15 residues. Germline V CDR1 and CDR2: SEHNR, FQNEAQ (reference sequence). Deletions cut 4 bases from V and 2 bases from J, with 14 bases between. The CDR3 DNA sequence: TGTGCCAGCAGCTCGTACAGGGGAGGTCAAGAGACCCAGTACTTC. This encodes CASSSYRGGQETQYF.

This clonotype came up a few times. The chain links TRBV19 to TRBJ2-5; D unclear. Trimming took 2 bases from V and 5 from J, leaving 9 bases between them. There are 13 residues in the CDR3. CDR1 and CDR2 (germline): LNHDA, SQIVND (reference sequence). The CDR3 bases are TGTGCCAGTAGTATACACACAACCGAGACCCAGTACTTC. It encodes CASSIHTTETQYF.

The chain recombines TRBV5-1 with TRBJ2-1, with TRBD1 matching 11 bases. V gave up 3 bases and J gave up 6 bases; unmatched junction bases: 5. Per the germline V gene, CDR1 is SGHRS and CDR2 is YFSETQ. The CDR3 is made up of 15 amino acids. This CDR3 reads CASSWTGTGGNEQFF. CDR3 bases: TGCGCCAGCAGCTGGACCGGGACAGGGGGCAATGAGCAGTTCTTC.

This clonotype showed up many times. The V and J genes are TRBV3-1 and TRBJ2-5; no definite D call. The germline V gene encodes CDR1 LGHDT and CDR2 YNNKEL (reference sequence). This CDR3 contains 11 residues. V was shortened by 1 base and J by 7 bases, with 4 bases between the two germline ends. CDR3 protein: CASSQGPTQYF. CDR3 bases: TGTGCCAGCAGCCAAGGGCCGACCCAGTACTTC.

For the CDR3, the DNA is TGTGCCAGCAGTTACGGGACAGCAGCTAACTATGGCTACACCTTC. Translating it yields CASSYGTAANYGYTF. The V call is TRBV6-2 or TRBV6-3, the J call TRBJ1-2, with 7 positions matching TRBD1. This CDR3 region has 15 residues. CDR1 and CDR2 from the germline V gene are MNHEY and SVGEGT. The trim removed 2 bases at V and 0 bases at J, leaving 3 bases unmatched.

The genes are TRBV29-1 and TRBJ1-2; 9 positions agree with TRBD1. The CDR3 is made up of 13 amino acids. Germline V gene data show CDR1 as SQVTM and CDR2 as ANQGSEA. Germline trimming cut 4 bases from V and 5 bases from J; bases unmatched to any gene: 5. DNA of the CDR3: TGCAGCGTTGTCGACAGGGGGGCTTATGGCTACACCTTC. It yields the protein CSVVDRGAYGYTF. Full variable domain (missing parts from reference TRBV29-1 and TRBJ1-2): SAVISQKPSRDICQRGTSLTIQCQVDSQVTMMFWYRQQPGQSLTLIATANQGSEATYESGFVIDKFPISRPNLTFSTLTVSNMSPEDSSIYLCSVVDRGAYGYTFGSGTRLTVV.

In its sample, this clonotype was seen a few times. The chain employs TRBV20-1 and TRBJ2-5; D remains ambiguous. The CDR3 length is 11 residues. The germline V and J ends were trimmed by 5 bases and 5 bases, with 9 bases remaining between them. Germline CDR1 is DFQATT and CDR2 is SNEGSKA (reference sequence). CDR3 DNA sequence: TGCAGTGCTGTCGGGTTGGAGACCCAGTACTTC. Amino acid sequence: CSAVGLETQYF.

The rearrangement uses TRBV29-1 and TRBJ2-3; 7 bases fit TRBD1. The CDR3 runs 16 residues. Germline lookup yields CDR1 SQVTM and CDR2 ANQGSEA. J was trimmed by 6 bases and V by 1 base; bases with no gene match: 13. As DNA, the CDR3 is TGCAGCGTTGAAGGTCCCCCGACAGGGTTGGGGGATACGCAGTATTTT. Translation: CSVEGPPTGLGDTQYF.

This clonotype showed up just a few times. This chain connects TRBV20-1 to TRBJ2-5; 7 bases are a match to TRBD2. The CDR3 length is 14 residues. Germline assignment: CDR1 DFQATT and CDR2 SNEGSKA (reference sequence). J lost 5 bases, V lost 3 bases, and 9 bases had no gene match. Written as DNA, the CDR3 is TGCAGTGCTAGGAGAGGACTAGTCCAGGAGACCCAGTACTTC. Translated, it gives CSARRGLVQETQYF.

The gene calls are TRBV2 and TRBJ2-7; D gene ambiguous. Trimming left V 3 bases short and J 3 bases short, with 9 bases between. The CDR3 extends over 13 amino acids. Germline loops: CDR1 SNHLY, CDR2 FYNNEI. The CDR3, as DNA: TGTGCCAGCAGTGAGAATAGTATCTACGAGCAGTACGTC. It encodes CASSENSIYEQYV.

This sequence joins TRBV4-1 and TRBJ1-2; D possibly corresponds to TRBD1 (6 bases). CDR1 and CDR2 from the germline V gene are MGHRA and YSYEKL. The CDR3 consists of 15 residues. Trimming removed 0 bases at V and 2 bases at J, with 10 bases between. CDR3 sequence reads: CASSQDLDSNYGYTF. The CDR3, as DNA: TGCGCCAGCAGCCAAGATCTGGACAGCAACTATGGCTACACCTTC.

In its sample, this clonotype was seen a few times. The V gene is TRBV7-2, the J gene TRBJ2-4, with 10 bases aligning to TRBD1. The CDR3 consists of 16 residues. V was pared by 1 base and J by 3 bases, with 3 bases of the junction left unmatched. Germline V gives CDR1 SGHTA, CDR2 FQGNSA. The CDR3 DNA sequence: TGTGCCAGCAGCTTAGTACGGACAGGGGGCAAAAACATTCAGTACTTC. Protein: CASSLVRTGGKNIQYF.

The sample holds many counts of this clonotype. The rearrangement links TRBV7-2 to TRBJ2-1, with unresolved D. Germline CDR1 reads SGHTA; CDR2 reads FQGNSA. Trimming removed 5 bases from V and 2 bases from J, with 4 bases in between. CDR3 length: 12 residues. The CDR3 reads CASSTPYNEQFF. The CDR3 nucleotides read TGTGCCAGCAGCACCCCCTACAATGAGCAGTTCTTC.

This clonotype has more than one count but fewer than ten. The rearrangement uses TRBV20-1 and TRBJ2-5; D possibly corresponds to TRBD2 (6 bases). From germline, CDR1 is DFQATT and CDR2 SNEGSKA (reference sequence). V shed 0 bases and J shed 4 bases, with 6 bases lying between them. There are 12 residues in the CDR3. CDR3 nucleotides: TGCAGTGCTAGAGAAGCGGGAGAGACCCAGTACTTC. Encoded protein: CSAREAGETQYF.

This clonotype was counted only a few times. The CDR3 DNA follows: TGTGCCATCAGGGGGACAGGGAACACCGGGGAGCTGTTTTTT. This gives the protein CAIRGTGNTGELFF. The chain couples TRBV10-3 to TRBJ2-2, with 8 bases identical to TRBD1. CDR3 length: 14 residues. The J segment lost 1 base and the V segment lost 6 bases, leaving 1 base of the junction unmatched. Per the germline V gene, CDR1 is ENHRY and CDR2 is SYGVKD.

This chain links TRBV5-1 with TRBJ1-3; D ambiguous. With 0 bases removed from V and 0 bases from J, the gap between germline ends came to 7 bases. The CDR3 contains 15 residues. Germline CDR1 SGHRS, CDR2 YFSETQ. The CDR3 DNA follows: TGCGCCAGCAGCTTGGATAGCTACTCTGGAAACACCATATATTTT. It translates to CASSLDSYSGNTIYF.

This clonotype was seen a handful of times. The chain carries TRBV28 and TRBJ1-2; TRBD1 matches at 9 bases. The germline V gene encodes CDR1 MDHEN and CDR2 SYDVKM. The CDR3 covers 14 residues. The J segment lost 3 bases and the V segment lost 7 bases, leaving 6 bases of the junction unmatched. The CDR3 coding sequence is TGTGCCAGCACCTCGGGACAGGGTCACTATGGCTACACCTTC. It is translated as CASTSGQGHYGYTF.

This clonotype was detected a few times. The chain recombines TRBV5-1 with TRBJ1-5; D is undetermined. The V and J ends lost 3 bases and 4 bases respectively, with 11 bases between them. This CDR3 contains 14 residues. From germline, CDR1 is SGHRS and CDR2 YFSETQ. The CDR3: CASSSEGGNQPQHF. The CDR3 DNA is TGCGCCAGCAGCTCGGAGGGAGGAAATCAGCCCCAGCATTTT.

The CDR3 region has the DNA TGTGCCAGCAGCCATGGGGACCTTGAAGCTTTCTTT. Protein: CASSHGDLEAFF. V and J are TRBV3-1 and TRBJ1-1, with a possible D match to TRBD1 (5 bases). V was pared by 3 bases and J by 7 bases, with 9 bases between. The CDR3 consists of 12 residues. Germline V gene sequence: CDR1 LGHDT, CDR2 YNNKEL (reference sequence).

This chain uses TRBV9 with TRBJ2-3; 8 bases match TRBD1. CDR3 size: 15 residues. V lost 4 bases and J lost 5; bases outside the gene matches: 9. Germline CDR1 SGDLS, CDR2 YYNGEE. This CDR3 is CASSIWGQEEDTQYF. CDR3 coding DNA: TGTGCCAGCAGCATCTGGGGACAGGAGGAAGATACGCAGTATTTT.

CDR3 nucleotide sequence: TGTGCCAGCAGCTGGGCTAGCGGCCAGCCGTACAATGAGCAGTTCTTC. Amino acids: CASSWASGQPYNEQFF. The gene calls are TRBV7-9 and TRBJ2-1, with 7 positions matching TRBD2. With 4 bases clipped from V and 4 bases from J, the junction kept 10 bases outside the gene matches. The germline gives CDR1 SEHNR, CDR2 FQNEAQ (reference sequence). The CDR3 contains 16 residues.